This note documents a single TCR beta chain sequence. This sample is part of a study of T cell responses to AZD1222 COVID-19 vaccine. The germline V gene encodes CDR1 SGHNT and CDR2 YENEEA. The CDR3 is 14 residues long. V gave up 5 bases and J gave up 4 bases, with 11 bases separating them. Generated by immunoSEQ multiplex PCR, the TCRdb table keeps only in-frame clones and is missing some. The data contain 150,000 to 200,000 clones, 90% to 95% of them singletons. The starting material was peripheral blood, obtained on day 0 of AZD1222 vaccination. V is TRBV11-3 and J is TRBJ2-2; weak D call: TRBD1 (6 bases). The clonotype comes from an adult in good health. The CDR3: CASSDRTATGELFF. The CDR3 DNA reads as TGTGCCAGCAGCGACCGGACAGCCACCGGGGAGCTGTTTTTT.